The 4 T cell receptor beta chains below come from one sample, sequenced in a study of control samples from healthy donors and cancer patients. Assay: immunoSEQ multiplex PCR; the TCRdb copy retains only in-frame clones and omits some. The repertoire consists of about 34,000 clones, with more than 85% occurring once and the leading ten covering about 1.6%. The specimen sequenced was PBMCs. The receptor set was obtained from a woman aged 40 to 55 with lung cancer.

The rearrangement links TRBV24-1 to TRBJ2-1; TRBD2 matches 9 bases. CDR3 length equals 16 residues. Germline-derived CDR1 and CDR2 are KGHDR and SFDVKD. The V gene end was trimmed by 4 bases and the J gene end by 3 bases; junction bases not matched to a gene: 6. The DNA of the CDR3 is TGTGCCACCAGTGACCTGCGGGGGGGTCTCTACAATGAGCAGTTCTTC. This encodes CATSDLRGGLYNEQFF.

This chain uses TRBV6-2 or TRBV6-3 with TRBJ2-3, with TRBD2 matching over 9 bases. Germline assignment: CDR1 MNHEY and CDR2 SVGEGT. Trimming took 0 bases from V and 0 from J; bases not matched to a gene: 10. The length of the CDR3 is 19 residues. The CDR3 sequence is CASSYSTSGPVRSTDTQYF. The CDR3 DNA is TGTGCCAGCAGTTACTCGACTAGCGGACCCGTTCGCAGCACAGATACGCAGTATTTT.

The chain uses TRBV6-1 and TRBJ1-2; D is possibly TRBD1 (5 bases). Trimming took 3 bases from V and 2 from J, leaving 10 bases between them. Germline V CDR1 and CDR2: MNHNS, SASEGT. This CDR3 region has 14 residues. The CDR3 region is CASSEVRANYGYTF. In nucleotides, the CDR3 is TGTGCCAGCAGTGAGGTCAGGGCCAACTATGGCTACACCTTC.

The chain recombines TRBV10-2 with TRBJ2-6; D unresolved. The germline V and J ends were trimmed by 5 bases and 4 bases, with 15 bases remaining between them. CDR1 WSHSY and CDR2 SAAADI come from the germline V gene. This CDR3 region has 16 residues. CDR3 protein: CASSHGLPWGANVLTF. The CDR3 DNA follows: TGCGCCAGCAGTCATGGGCTTCCCTGGGGGGCCAACGTCCTGACTTTC.